The text below deals with one T cell receptor beta chain. Its antigen is not identified. Sequencing targeted expressed TCRB transcripts, as all isolated RNA had been reverse transcribed. TCRdb's table, derived via immunoSEQ multiplex PCR, lists solely in-frame clones and lacks some. The sample has about 370,000 clones, 9.6% seen once; the top ten hold approximately 0.6%. This record belongs to a study of beta chain features in type 1 diabetes. Study conclusions and caveats: In all four CD4+ subsets, TCRB CDR3 length was significantly, moderately reduced in type 1 diabetes.

Trimming removed 5 bases from V and 2 bases from J, with 10 bases in between. Per germline, CDR1 KGHSH and CDR2 LQKENI. This CDR3 spans 13 amino acids. The sequence derives from a young man with type 1 diabetes. The V gene is TRBV18, the J gene TRBJ2-7; D remains ambiguous. The sample was central memory CD4+ T cells from blood. The CDR3 DNA sequence: TGTGCCAGCTCAACCCTAGAGACCTACGAGCAGTACTTC. Protein: CASSTLETYEQYF.